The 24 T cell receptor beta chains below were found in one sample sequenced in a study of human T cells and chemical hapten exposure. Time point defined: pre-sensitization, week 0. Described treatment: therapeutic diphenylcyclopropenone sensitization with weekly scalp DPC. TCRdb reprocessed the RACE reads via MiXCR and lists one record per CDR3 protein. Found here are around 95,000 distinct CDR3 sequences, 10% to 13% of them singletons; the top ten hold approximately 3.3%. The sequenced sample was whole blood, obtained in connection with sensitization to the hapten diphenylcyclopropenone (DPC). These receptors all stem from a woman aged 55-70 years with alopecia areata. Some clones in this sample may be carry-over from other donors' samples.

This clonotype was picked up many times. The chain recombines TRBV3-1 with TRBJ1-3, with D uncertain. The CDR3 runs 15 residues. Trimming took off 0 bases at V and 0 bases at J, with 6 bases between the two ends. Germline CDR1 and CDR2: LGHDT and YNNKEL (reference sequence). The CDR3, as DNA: TGTGCCAGCAGCCAAGATGGCAGCTCTGGAAACACCATATATTTT. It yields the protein CASSQDGSSGNTIYF.

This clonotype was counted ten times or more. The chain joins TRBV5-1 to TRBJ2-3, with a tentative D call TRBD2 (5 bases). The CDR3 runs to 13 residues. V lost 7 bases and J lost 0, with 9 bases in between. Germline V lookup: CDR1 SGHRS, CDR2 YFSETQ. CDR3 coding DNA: TGCGCCAGCTGGGGAGTTAGCACAGATACGCAGTATTTT. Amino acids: CASWGVSTDTQYF.

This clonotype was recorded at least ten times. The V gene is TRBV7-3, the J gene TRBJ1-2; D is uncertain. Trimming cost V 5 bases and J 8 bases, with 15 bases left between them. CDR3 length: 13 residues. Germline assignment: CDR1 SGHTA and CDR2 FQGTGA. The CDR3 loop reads CASSLLGDGGYTF. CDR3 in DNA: TGTGCCAGCAGCCTCCTTGGAGACGGAGGCTACACCTTC.

The CDR3 bases are TGCGCCAGCAGTCAGGAGCGTCCCCAAGAGACCCAGTACTTC. It translates to CASSQERPQETQYF. This chain uses TRBV23-1 with TRBJ2-5, with D uncertain. TRBV23-1 is known as an ORF, though its function is uncertain. Trimming removed 3 bases at V and 1 base at J, with 9 bases between. This CDR3 region has 14 residues.

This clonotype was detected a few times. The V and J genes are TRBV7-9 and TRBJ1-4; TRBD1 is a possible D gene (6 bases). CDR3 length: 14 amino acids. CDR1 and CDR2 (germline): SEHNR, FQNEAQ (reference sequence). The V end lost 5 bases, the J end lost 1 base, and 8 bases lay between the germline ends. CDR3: CASSEQGTNEKLFF. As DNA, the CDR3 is TGTGCCAGCAGCGAACAGGGAACTAATGAAAAACTGTTTTTT.

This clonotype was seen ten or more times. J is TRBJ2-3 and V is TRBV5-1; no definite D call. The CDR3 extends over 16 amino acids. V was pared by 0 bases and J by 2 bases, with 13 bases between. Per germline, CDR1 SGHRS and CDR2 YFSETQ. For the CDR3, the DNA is TGCGCCAGCAGCTTGGCTCCTAGGGAATTCACAGATACGCAGTATTTT. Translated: CASSLAPREFTDTQYF.

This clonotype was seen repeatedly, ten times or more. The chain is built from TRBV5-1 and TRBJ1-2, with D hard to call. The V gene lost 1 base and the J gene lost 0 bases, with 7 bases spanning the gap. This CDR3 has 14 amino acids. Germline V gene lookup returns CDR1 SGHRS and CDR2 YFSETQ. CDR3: CASSLQSANYGYTF. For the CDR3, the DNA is TGCGCCAGCAGCTTGCAATCGGCTAACTATGGCTACACCTTC.

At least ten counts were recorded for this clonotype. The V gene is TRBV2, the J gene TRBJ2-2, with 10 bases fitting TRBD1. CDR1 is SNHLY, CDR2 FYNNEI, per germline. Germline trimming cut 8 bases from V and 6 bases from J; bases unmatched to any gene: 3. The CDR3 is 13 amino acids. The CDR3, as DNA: TGTGCCAGCTCCGGGACAGGGGCCGGGGAGCTGTTTTTT. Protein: CASSGTGAGELFF.

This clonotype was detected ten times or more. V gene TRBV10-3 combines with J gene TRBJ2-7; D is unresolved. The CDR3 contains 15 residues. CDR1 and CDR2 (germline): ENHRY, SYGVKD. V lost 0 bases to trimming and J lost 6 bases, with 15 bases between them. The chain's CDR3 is CAISESKGFSVEQYF. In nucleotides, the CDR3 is TGTGCCATCAGTGAGTCGAAAGGGTTTTCGGTCGAGCAGTACTTC.

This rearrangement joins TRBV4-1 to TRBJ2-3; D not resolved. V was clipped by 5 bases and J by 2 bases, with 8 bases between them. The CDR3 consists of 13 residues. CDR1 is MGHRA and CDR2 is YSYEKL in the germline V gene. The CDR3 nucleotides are TGCGCCAGCAGCGGGCTTTCCACAGATACGCAGTATTTT. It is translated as CASSGLSTDTQYF.

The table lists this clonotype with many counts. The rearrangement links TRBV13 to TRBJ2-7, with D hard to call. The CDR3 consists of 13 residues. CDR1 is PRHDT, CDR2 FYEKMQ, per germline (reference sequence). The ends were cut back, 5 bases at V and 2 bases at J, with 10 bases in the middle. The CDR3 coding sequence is TGTGCCAGCAGCCCCTATGGGACCTACGAGCAGTACTTC. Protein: CASSPYGTYEQYF.

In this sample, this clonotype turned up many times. The CDR3 sequence is CASTPSRGLEGTQYF. The CDR3 coding sequence is TGCGCCAGCACCCCATCACGAGGACTAGAGGGGACCCAGTACTTC. The chain is built from TRBV5-1 and TRBJ2-5; TRBD2 aligns across 7 bases. Germline V gene data show CDR1 as SGHRS and CDR2 as YFSETQ. The CDR3 spans 15 residues. Trimming removed 6 bases from V and 7 bases from J; junction bases left unmatched: 15.

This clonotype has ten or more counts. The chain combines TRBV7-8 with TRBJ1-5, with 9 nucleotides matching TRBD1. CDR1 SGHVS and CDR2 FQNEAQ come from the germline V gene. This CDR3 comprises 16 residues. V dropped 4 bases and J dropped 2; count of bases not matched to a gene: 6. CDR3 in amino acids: CASSSQGARGNQPQHF. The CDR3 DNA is TGTGCCAGCAGCTCACAGGGGGCGCGGGGCAATCAGCCCCAGCATTTT.

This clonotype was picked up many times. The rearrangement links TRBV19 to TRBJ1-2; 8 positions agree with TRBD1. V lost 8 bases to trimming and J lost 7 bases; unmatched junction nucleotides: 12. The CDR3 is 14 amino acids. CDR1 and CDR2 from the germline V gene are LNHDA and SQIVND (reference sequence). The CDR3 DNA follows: TGTGCCAGTGTTCCCACGGGACAGGACGGTGGCTACACCTTC. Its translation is CASVPTGQDGGYTF.

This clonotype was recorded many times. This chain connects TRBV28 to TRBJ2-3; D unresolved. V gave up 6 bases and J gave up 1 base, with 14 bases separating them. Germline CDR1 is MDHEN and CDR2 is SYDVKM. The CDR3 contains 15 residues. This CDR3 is CASSRLDGGTDTQYF. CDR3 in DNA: TGTGCCAGCAGCCGCTTGGATGGGGGCACAGATACGCAGTATTTT.

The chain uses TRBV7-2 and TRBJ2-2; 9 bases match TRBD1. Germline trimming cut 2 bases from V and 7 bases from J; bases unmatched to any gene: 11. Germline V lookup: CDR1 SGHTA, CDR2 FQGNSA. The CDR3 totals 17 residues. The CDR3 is CASSLIGQGLPYGELFF. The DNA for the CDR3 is TGTGCCAGCAGCTTAATCGGACAGGGGCTTCCATACGGGGAGCTGTTTTTT. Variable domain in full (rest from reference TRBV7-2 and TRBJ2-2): GAGVSQSPSNKVTEKGKDVELRCDPISGHTALYWYRQSLGQGLEFLIYFQGNSAPDKSGLPSDRFSAERTGGSVSTLTIQRTQQEDSAVYLCASSLIGQGLPYGELFFGEGSRLTVL.

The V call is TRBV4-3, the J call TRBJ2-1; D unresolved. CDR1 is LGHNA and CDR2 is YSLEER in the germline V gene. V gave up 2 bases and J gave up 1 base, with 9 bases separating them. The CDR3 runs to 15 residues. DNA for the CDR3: TGCGCCAGCAGCCAATTAATTTCATCCTACAATGAGCAGTTCTTC. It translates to CASSQLISSYNEQFF.

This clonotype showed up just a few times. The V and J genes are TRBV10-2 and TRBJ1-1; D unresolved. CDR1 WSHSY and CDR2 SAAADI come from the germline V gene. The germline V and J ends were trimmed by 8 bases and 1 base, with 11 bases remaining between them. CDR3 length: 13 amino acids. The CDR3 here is CASSGSPNTEAFF. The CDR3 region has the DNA TGCGCCAGCTCCGGCAGTCCGAACACTGAAGCTTTCTTT.

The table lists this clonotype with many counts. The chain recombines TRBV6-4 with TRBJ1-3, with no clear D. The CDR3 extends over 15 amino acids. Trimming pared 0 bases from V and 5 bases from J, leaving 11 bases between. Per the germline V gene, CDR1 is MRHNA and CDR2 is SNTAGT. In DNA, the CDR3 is TGTGCCAGCAGTGACTCGTACGGGGTGCGAAACACCATATATTTT. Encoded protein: CASSDSYGVRNTIYF.

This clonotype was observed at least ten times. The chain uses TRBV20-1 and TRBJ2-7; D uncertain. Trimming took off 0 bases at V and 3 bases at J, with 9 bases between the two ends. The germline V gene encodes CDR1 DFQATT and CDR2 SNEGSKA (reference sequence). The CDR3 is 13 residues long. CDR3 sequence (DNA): TGCAGTGCTAGAGATCTCGTCAGCTACGAGCAGTACTTC. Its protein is CSARDLVSYEQYF.

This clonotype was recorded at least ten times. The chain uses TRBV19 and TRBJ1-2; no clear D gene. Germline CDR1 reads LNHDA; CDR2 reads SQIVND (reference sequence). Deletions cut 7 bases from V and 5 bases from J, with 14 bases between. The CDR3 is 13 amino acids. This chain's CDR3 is CASKVPASYGYTF. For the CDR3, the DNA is TGTGCCAGTAAGGTTCCAGCTTCGTATGGCTACACCTTC.

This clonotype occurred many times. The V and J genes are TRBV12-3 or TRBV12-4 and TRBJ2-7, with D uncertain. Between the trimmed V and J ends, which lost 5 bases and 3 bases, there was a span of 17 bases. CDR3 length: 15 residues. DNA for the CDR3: TGTGCCAGCAGTCGCCAGGATGTGGGCCGCTACGAGCAGTACTTC. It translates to CASSRQDVGRYEQYF.

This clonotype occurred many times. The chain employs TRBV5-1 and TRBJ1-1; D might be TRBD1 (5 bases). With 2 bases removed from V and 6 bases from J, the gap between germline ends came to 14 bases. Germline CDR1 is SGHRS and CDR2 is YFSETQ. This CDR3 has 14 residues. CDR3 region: CASSFSYGRAEAFF. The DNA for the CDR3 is TGCGCCAGCAGCTTTAGCTACGGCAGGGCTGAAGCTTTCTTT.

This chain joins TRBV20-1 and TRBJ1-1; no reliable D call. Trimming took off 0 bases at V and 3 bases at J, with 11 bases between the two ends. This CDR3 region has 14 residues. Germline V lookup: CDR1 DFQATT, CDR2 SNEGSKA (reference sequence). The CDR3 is CSARDREGHTEAFF. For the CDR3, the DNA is TGCAGTGCTAGAGATCGGGAGGGCCACACTGAAGCTTTCTTT.